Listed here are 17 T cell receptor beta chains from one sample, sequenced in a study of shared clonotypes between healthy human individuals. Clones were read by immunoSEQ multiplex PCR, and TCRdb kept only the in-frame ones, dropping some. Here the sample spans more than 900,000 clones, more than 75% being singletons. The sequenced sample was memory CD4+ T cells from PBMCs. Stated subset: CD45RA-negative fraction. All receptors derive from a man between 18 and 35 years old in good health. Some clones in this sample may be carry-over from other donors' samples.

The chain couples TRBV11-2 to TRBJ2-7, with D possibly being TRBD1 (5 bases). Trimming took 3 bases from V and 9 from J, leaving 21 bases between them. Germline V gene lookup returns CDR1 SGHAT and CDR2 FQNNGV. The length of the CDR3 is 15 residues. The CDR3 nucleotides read TGTGCCAGCAGCTTGACGAGGTCAGGGTTTGTGGTGCAGTACTTC. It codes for CASSLTRSGFVVQYF.

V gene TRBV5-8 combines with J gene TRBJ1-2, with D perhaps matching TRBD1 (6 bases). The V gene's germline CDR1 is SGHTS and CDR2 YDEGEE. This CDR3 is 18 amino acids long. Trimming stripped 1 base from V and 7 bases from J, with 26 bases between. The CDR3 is CASSLSRGRRGFSGGYTF. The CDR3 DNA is TGTGCCAGCAGCTTGAGCCGGGGGCGACGAGGGTTCTCTGGTGGCTACACCTTC.

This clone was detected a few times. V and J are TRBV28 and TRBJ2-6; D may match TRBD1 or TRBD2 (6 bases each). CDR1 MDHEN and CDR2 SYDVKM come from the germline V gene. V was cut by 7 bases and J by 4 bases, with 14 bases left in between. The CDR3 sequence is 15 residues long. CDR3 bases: TGTGCCAGCAAACCGGGGGCTTCGGGGGCCAACGTCCTGACTTTC. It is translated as CASKPGASGANVLTF.

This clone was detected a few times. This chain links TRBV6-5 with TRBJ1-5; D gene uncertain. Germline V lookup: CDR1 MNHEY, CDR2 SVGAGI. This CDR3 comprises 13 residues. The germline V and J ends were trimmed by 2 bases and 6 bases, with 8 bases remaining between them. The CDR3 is CASSYDVSQPQHF. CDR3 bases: TGTGCCAGCAGTTACGACGTTAGTCAGCCCCAGCATTTT.

CDR3 residues: CASSRSLSSYNEQFF. CDR3 DNA: TGTGCCAGCAGCCGCAGTTTGAGCTCCTACAATGAGCAGTTCTTC. The chain is built from TRBV11-1 and TRBJ2-1; no clear D gene. V was pared by 5 bases and J by 0 bases, with 11 bases between. Germline values: CDR1 SGHAT, CDR2 FQDESV (reference sequence). The CDR3 loop spans 15 amino acids.

For the CDR3, the DNA is TGTGCCAGCAGCCAGGGGTCCCCTCAAGAGACCCAGTACTTC. Protein product: CASSQGSPQETQYF. V is TRBV4-2 and J is TRBJ2-5; D gene uncertain. The V end lost 3 bases, the J end lost 2 bases, and 10 bases lay between the germline ends. The CDR3 consists of 14 residues. Per the germline V gene, CDR1 is LGHNA and CDR2 is YNFKEQ.

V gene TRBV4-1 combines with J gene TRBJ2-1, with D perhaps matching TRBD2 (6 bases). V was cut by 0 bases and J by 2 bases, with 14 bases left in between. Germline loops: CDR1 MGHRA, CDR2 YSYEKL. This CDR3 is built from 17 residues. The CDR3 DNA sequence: TGCGCCAGCAGCCAAGATTCTGGGCAGCGGGCCTACAATGAGCAGTTCTTC. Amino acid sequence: CASSQDSGQRAYNEQFF.

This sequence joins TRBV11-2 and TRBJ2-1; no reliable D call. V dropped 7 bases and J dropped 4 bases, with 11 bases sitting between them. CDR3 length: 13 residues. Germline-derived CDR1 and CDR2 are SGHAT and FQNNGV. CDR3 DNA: TGTGCCAGCACCCCGCTACAGTACAATGAGCAGTTCTTC. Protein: CASTPLQYNEQFF. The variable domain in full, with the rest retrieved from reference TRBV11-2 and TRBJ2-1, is EAGVAQSPRYKIIEKRQSVAFWCNPISGHATLYWYQQILGQGPKLLIQFQNNGVVDDSQLPKDRFSAERLKGVDSTLKIQPAKLEDSAVYLCASTPLQYNEQFFGPGTRLTVL.

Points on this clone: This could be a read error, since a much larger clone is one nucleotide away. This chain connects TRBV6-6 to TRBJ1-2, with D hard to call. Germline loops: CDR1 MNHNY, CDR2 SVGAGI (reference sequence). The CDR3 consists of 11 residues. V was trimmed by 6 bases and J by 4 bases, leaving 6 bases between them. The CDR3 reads CASSPLYGYTF. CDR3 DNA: TGTGCCAGCAGCCCCCTCTATGGCTACACCTTC.

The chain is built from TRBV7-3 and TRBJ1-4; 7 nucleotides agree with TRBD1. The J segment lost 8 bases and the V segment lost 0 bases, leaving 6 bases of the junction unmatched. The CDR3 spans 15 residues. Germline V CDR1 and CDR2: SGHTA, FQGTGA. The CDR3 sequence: CASSLTGGDGEKLFF. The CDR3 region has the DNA TGTGCCAGCAGCTTAACAGGGGGCGATGGCGAAAAACTGTTTTTT.

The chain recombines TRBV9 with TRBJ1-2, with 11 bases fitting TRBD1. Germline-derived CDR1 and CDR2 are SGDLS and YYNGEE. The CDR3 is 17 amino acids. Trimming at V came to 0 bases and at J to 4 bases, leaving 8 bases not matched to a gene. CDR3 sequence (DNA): TGTGCCAGCAGCGTAGCTACGGGACAGGGGGACCTCTATGGCTACACCTTC. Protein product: CASSVATGQGDLYGYTF.

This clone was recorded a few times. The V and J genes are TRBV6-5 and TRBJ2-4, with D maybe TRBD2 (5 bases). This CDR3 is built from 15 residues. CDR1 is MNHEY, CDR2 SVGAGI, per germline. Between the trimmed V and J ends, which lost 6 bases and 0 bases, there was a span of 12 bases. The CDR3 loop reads CASSRSGIAKNIQYF. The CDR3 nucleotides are TGTGCCAGCAGCCGGAGCGGAATAGCCAAAAACATTCAGTACTTC.

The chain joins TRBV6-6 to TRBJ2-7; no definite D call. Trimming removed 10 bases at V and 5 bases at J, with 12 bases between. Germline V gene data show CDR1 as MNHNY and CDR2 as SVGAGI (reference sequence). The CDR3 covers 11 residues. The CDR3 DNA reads TGTGCCACCCAACTAACGCACGAGCAGTACTTC. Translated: CATQLTHEQYF.

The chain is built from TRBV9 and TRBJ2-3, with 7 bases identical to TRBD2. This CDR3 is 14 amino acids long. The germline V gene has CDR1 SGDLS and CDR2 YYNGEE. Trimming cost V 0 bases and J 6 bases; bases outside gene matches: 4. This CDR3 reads CASSVASGVDTQYF. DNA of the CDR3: TGTGCCAGCAGCGTAGCCAGCGGGGTTGATACGCAGTATTTT.

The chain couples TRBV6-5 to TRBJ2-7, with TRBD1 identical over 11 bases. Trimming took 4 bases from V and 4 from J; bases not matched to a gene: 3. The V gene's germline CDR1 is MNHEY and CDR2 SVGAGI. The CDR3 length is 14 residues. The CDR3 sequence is CASSWGTGGYEQYF. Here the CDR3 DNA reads TGTGCCAGCAGTTGGGGGACAGGGGGTTACGAGCAGTACTTC.

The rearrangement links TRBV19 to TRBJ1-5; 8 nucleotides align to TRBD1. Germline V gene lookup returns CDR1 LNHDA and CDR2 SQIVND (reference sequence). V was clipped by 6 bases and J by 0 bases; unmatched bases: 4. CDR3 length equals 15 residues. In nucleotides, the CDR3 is TGTGCCAGTAGCGGACAGGGCCTTAGCAATCAGCCCCAGCATTTT. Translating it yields CASSGQGLSNQPQHF.

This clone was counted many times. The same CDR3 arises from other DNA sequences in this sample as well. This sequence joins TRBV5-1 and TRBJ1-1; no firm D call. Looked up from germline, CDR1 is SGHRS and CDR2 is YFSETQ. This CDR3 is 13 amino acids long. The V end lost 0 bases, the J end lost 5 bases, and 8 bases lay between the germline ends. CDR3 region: CASSLDRGTEAFF. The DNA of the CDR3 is TGCGCCAGCAGCTTGGACAGAGGAACTGAAGCTTTCTTT.